These T cell receptor beta chains were read from a single sample in a study of CD8 T cells in Susac syndrome. MiXCR, run by TCRdb on the immunoSEQ multiplex PCR reads, gives a single entry per CDR3 protein. The table includes about 250,000 distinct CDR3 sequences, approximately 92% detected once. Sequenced: CD4+ T cells from PBMCs. The receptor source for this set is a human donor with multiple sclerosis. Both conserved end residues are part of each CDR3. D genes are given only for firm matches. Rows may omit the clone size; those that give it use once, few, many or a size class.

D	J	size	V	CDR3	DNA
-	TRBJ2-3	-	TRBV19	CASTEADTQYF	TGTGCCAGTACGGAAGCAGATACGCAGTATTTT
TRBD1	TRBJ2-7	-	TRBV27	CASRRTGSHEQYF	TGTGCCAGCAGACGGACAGGGAGCCACGAGCAGTACTTC
TRBD2	TRBJ2-1	-	TRBV27	CASRLRGRALENEQFF	TGTGCCAGCAGACTTCGCGGGAGGGCCTTGGAGAATGAGCAGTTCTTC
-	TRBJ1-2	-	TRBV11-1	CASSLNDLTNGYTF	TGTGCCAGCAGCTTAAATGACCTGACGAATGGCTACACCTTC
TRBD1	TRBJ1-3	-	TRBV9	CASSVGAGGADGNTIYF	TGTGCCAGCAGCGTAGGGGCAGGGGGCGCGGATGGAAACACCATATATTTT
-	TRBJ1-1	-	TRBV4-1	CASSLALGQNTEAFF	TGCGCCAGCAGCCTGGCCCTGGGACAGAACACTGAAGCTTTCTTT
-	TRBJ2-2	-	TRBV19	CASSIPGSLTGELFF	TGTGCCAGTAGTATCCCAGGTTCCCTTACCGGGGAGCTGTTTTTT
-	TRBJ2-2	-	TRBV5-4	CASSRPGESGELFF	TGTGCCAGCAGCCGACCCGGAGAGTCCGGGGAGCTGTTTTTT
-	TRBJ1-5	-	TRBV27	CASSLFYNQPQHF	TGTGCCAGCAGTTTATTTTACAATCAGCCCCAGCATTTT
-	TRBJ2-1	-	TRBV4-1	CASSQDLGRRHLSRQGEQFF	TGCGCCAGCAGCCAAGATTTGGGACGGAGACATTTGAGCCGACAAGGGGAGCAGTTCTTC
-	TRBJ1-5	-	TRBV6-2/TRBV6-3	CASGATVSSNQPQHF	TGTGCCAGCGGGGCGACCGTCTCTAGCAATCAGCCCCAGCATTTT
-	TRBJ2-1	-	TRBV3-1	CASSQDGGGSYNEQFF	TGTGCCAGCAGCCAAGATGGGGGCGGCTCCTACAATGAGCAGTTCTTC
TRBD1	TRBJ1-1	-	TRBV5-4	CASSKPGQATEAFF	TGTGCCAGCAGCAAACCGGGACAGGCCACTGAAGCTTTCTTT
-	TRBJ1-2	once	TRBV3-1	CASSQGLGSHTF	TGTGCCAGCAGCCAAGGTCTCGGGTCACACACCTTC
TRBD1	TRBJ2-6	-	TRBV27	CASSRISGTGGSGANVLTF	TGTGCCAGCAGCAGAATTTCCGGGACAGGGGGCTCTGGGGCCAACGTCCTGACTTTC
-	TRBJ1-4	-	TRBV30	CAWDRPNEKLFF	TGTGCCTGGGACAGGCCGAATGAAAAACTGTTTTTT